This is a list of T cell receptor beta chains from one sample in a study of blood T cells in healthy people across ages. TCRdb re-called the 5' RACE reads through MiXCR, storing one row per CDR3 protein. The repertoire includes around 500,000 distinct CDR3 sequences, around 48% of them detected once, and roughly 25% sits in the top ten. The specimen sequenced was blood. These receptors were collected from an elderly man in good health. The conserved cysteine and the conserved F or W are not part of the CDR3 here. Clone size appears in some rows only: once, few, many, or a class for an expanded clone.

>NA|TRBV6-1|TRBJ1-2
ASSSTATGVLHYGYT
>few|TRBV7-9|TRBJ2-3
ASSLAWDSGTDTQY
>NA|TRBV6-5|TRBJ1-2
ASSPFGTDANYGYT
>NA|TRBV4-1|TRBJ2-1
ASKLRDSSYNEQF
>NA|TRBV5-1|TRBJ1-2
ASSTDETYGYT
>NA|TRBV6-2/TRBV6-3|TRBJ2-3
ASSYPILAGTDTQY
>few|TRBV20-1|TRBJ2-4
SAPTGRSTYIAKNIQY
>NA|TRBV4-3|TRBJ1-2
ASSQEHNYGYT
>NA|TRBV28|TRBJ2-1
ASSSSLAGGGCEQF
>many|TRBV6-5|TRBJ1-2
ASSLVGNGYT
>NA|TRBV10-3|TRBJ2-1
AISESSPGRTGYAYNEQF
>once|TRBV6-2/TRBV6-3|TRBJ1-2
ASSHGSCGYT
>NA|TRBV7-2|TRBJ1-2
ASSQTTGNGYT